This paragraph reports one T cell receptor beta chain. The record originates from a study of cytotoxic CD8 clonotypes in ibrutinib-treated CLL. Study-level background: Recorded responses included about 25 partial and 2 complete; following median roughly 70 months, approximately 14 stayed remitted and roughly twelve progressed.

Around 2 micrograms of genomic DNA (from cryopreserved PBMCs) were used for TCR beta libraries. TCRdb keeps only in-frame clones here, not all; method: immunoSEQ multiplex PCR. The profile shows about 63,000 clones, less than 75% of them singletons. Germline V gene lookup returns CDR1 LGHNA and CDR2 YNFKEQ. With 1 base removed from V and 1 base from J, the gap between germline ends came to 17 bases. The CDR3 consists of 17 residues. This clonotype was obtained from a human donor with chronic lymphocytic leukemia. The sample was PBMCs, taken after 12 months of ibrutinib treatment. The chain employs TRBV4-2 and TRBJ2-7; possibly TRBD2 for D (6 bases). Written as DNA, the CDR3 is TGTGCCAGCAGCCAAGGGGCCGGCCTCGGAGGGTCCTACGAGCAGTACTTC. Its protein product is CASSQGAGLGGSYEQYF.